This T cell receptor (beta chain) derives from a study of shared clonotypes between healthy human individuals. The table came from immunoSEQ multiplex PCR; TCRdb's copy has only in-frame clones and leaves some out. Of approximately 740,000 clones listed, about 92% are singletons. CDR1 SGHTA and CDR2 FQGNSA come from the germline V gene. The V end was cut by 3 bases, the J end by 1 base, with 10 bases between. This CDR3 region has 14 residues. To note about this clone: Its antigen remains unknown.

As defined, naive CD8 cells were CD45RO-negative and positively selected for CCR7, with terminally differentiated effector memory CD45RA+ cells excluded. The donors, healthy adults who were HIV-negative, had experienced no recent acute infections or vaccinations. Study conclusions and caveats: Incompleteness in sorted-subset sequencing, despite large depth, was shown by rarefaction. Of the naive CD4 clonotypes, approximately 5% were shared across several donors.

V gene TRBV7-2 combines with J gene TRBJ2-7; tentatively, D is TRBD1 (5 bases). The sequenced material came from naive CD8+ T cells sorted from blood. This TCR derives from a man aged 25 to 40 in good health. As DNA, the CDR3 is TGTGCCAGCAGCTTTAAGGGGTATTCCTACGAGCAGTACTTC. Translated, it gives CASSFKGYSYEQYF. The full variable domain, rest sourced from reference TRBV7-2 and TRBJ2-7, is GAGVSQSPSNKVTEKGKDVELRCDPISGHTALYWYRQSLGQGLEFLIYFQGNSAPDKSGLPSDRFSAERTGGSVSTLTIQRTQQEDSAVYLCASSFKGYSYEQYFGPGTRLTVT.